Given below is one T cell receptor (beta chain) in context. This table comes from immunoSEQ multiplex PCR, and its TCRdb copy is limited to in-frame clones, with some not included. The sample lists tens of thousands of clones, around nine tenths occurring once. This sample was taken from a study of OX40 agonist ivuxolimab in advanced cancers. Trimming took off 5 bases at V and 6 bases at J, with 11 bases between the two ends. Per the germline V gene, CDR1 is SEHNR and CDR2 is FQNEAQ (reference sequence). CDR3 size: 13 residues. The genes are TRBV7-9 and TRBJ1-5; D might be TRBD1 (5 bases). The specimen comprised CD4+ or CD8+ T cells sorted from blood, sampled in a trial of the OX40 agonist ivuxolimab. The origin of this receptor is an adult with an advanced solid tumor such as melanoma, head and neck, liver or kidney cancer. CDR3 DNA: TGTGCCAGCAGCGCCAATGGGGGTCAGCCCCAGCATTTT. Encoded protein: CASSANGGQPQHF.